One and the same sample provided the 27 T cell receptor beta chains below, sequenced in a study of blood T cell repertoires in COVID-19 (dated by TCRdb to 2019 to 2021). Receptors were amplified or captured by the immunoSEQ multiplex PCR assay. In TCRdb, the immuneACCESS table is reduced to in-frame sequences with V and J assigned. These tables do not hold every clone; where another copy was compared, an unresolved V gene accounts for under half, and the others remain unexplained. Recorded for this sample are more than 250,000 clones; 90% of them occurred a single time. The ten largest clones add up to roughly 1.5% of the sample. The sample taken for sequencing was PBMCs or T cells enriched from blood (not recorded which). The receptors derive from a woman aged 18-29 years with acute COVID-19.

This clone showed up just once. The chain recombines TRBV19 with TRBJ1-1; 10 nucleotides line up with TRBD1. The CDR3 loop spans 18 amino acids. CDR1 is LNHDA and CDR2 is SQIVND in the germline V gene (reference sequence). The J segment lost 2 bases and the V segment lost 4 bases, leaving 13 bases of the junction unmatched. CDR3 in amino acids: CASSKAGTGAGLNTEAFF. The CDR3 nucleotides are TGTGCCAGTAGTAAAGCCGGGACAGGGGCCGGCCTTAACACTGAAGCTTTCTTT.

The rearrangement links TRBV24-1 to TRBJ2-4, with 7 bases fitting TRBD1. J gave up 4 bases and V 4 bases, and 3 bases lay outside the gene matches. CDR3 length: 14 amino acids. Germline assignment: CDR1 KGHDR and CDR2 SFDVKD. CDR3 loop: CATSDPGQKNIQYF. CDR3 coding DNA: TGTGCCACCAGTGACCCGGGACAGAAAAACATTCAGTACTTC.

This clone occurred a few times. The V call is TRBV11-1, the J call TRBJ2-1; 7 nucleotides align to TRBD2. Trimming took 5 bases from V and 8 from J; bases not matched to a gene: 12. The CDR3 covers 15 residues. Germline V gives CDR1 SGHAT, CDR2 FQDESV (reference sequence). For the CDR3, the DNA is TGTGCCAGCAGCGATCCCGCGACTAGCCTGCATGAGCAGTTCTTC. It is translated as CASSDPATSLHEQFF.

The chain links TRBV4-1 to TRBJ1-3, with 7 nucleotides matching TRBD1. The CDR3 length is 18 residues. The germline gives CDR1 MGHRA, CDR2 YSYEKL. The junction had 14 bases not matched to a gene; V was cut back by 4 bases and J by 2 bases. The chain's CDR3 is CASSREITGALTGNTIYF. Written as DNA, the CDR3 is TGCGCCAGCAGCCGCGAAATAACAGGGGCTTTAACTGGAAACACCATATATTTT.

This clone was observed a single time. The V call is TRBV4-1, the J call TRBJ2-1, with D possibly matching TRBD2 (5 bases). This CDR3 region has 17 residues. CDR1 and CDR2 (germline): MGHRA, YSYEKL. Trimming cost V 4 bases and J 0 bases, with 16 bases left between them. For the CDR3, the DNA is TGCGCCAGCAGCCGACGACCGACTAACTTCTCCTACAATGAGCAGTTCTTC. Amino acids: CASSRRPTNFSYNEQFF.

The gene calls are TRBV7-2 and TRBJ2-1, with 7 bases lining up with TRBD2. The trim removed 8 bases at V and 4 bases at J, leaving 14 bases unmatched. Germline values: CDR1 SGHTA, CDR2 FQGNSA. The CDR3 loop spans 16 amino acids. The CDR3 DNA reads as TGTGCCAGCGGAAGACGATGGGGGGGGACTTACAATGAGCAGTTCTTC. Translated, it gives CASGRRWGGTYNEQFF.

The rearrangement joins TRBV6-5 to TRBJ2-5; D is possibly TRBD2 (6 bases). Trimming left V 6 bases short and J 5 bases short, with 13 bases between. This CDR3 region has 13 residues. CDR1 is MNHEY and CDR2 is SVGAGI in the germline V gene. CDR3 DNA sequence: TGTGCCAGCAGCACCGGGAGTTTGGAGACCCAGTACTTC. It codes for CASSTGSLETQYF.

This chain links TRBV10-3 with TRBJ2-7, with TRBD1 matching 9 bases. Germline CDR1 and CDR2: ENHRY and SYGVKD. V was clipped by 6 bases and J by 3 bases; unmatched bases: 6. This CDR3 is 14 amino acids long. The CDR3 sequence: CAIRTGTGHYEQYF. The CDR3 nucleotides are TGTGCCATCAGGACCGGGACAGGGCACTACGAGCAGTACTTC.

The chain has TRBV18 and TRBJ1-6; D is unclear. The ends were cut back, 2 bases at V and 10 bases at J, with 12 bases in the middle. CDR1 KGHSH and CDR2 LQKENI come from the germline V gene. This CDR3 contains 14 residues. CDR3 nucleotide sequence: TGTGCCAGCTCACCAACGAAGGAGCGCTCACCCCTCCACTTT. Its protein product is CASSPTKERSPLHF.

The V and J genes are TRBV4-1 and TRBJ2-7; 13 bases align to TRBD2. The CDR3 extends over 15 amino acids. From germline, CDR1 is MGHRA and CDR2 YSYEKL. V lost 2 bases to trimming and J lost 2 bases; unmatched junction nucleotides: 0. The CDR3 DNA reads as TGCGCCAGCAGCCAAACTAGCGGGAGGGCCTACGAGCAGTACTTC. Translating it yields CASSQTSGRAYEQYF.

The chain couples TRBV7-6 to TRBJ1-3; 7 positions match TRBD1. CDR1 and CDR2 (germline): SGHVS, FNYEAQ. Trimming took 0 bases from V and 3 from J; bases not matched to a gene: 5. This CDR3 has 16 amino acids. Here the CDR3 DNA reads TGTGCCAGCAGCTTAGCCCCGACAGGGTTTGGAAACACCATATATTTT. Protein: CASSLAPTGFGNTIYF.

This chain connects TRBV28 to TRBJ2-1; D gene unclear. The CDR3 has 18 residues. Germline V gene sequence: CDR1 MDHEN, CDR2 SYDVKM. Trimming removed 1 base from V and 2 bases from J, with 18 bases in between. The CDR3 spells CASSLSLQPPQTYNEQFF. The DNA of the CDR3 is TGTGCCAGCAGTTTATCTCTCCAACCCCCACAAACCTACAATGAGCAGTTCTTC.

CDR3: CSVDQGGDGYTF. For the CDR3, the DNA is TGCAGCGTTGATCAGGGAGGGGATGGCTACACCTTC. The chain is built from TRBV29-1 and TRBJ1-2; a weak D match, TRBD1 (5 bases). The CDR3 contains 12 residues. The V end was cut by 3 bases, the J end by 6 bases, with 11 bases between. The germline CDR1 and CDR2 sequences are SQVTM and ANQGSEA.

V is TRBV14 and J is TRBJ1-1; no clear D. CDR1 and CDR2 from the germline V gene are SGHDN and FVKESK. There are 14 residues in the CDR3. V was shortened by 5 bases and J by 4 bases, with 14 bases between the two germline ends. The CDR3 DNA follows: TGTGCCAGCAGCTATCGAGCTTTTGGCACTGAAGCTTTCTTT. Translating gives CASSYRAFGTEAFF.

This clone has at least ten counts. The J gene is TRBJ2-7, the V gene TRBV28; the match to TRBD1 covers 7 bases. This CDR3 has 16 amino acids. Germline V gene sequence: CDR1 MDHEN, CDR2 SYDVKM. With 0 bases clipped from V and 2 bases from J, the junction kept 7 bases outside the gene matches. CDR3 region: CASSLWTGIVAYEQYF. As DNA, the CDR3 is TGTGCCAGCAGTTTATGGACAGGGATAGTCGCCTACGAGCAGTACTTC.

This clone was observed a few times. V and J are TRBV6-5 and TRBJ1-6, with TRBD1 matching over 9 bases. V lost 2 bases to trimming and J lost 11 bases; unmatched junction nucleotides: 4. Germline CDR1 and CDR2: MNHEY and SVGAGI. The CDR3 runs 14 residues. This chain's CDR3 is CASSYRDRVTPLHF. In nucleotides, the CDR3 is TGTGCCAGCAGTTACCGGGACAGGGTGACACCCCTCCACTTT.

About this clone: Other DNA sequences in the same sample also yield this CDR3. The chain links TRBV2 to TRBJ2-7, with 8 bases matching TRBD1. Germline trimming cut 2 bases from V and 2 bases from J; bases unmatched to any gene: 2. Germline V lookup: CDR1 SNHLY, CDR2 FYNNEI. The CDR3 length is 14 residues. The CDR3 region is CASSEQGATYEQYF. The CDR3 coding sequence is TGTGCCAGCAGTGAACAGGGGGCCACCTACGAGCAGTACTTC. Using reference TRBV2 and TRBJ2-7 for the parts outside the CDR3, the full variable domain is EPEVTQTPSHQVTQMGQEVILRCVPISNHLYFYWYRQILGQKVEFLVSFYNNEISEKSEIFDDQFSVERPDGSNFTLKIRSTKLEDSAMYFCASSEQGATYEQYFGPGTRLTVT.

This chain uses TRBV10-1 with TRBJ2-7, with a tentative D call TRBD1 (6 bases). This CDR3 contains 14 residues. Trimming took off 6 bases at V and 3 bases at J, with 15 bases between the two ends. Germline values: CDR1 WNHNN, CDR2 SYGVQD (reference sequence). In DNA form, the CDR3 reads TGCGCCAGCAGCCCCCGGGACAAGGACTACGAGCAGTACTTC. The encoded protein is CASSPRDKDYEQYF.

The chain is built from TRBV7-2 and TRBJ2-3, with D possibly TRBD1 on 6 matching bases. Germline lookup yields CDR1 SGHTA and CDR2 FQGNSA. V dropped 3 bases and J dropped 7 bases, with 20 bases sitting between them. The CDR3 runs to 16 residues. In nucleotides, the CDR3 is TGTGCCAGCAGCTTCTCCGGTCAACAGGGTGCCCATACGCAGTATTTT. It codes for CASSFSGQQGAHTQYF.

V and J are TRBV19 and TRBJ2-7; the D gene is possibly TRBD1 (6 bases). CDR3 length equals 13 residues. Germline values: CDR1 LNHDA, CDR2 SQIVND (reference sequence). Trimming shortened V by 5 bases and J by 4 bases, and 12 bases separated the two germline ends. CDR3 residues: CASSVRDRYEQYF. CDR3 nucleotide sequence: TGTGCCAGTAGTGTCCGAGACAGGTACGAGCAGTACTTC.

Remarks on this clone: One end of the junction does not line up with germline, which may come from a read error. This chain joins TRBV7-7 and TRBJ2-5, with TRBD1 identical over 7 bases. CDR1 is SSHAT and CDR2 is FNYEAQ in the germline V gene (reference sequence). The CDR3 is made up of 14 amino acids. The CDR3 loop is CASSLGGGQETQYF. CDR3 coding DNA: TGTGCTAGCAGCTTAGGGGGCGGCCAAGAGACCCAGTACTTC. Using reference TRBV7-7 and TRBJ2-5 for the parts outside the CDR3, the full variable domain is GAGVSQSPRYKVTKRGQDVTLRCDPISSHATLYWYQQALGQGPEFLTYFNYEAQPDKSGLPSDRFSAERPEGSISTLTIQRTEQRDSAMYRCASSLGGGQETQYFGPGTRLLVL.

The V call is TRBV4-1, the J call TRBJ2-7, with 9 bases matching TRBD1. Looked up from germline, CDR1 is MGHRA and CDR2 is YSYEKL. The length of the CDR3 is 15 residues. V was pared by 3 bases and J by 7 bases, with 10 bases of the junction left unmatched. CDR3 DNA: TGCGCCAGCAGCCATGTTGGGACAGGGATTATAGAGCAGTACTTC. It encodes CASSHVGTGIIEQYF.

DNA for the CDR3: TGTGCCAGCAGCAAAAAGGAAAGCGGGAGCCGCGGCTGTTCCCAGTACTTC. Its protein is CASSKKESGSRGCSQYF. The chain links TRBV21-1 to TRBJ2-5; the D segment call TRBD2 is taken from the table without a DNA check. TRBV21-1 is reported as a pseudogene. This CDR3 is built from 17 residues.

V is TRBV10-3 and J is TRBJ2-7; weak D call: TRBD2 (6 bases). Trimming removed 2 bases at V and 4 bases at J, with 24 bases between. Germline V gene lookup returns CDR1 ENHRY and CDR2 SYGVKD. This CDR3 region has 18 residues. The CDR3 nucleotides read TGTGCCATCAGTGAGGCTGAATCGGAGGGTGGAAGGTTGTACGAGCAGTACTTC. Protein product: CAISEAESEGGRLYEQYF.

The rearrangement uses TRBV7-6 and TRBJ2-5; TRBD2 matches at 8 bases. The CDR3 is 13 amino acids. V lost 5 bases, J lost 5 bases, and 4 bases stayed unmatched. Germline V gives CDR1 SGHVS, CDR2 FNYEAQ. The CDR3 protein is CASSIGTSETQYF. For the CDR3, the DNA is TGTGCCAGCAGCATCGGGACTAGTGAGACCCAGTACTTC.

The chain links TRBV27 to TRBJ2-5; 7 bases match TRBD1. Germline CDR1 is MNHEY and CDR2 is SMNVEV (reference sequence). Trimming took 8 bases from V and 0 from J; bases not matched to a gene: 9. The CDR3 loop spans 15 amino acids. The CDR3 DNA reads TGTGCCAGCCGGACACACAGGGGACACCAAGAGACCCAGTACTTC. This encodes CASRTHRGHQETQYF.

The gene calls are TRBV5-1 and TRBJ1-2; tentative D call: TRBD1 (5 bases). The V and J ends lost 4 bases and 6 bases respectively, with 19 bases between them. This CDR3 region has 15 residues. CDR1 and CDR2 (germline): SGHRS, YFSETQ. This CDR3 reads CASSRTRQGEDGYTF. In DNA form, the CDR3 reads TGCGCCAGCAGCCGCACTCGGCAGGGCGAGGATGGCTACACCTTC.